This TCR beta chain stems from a study of CD8 T cells in Susac syndrome. The CD8+ and CD4+ T cells were negatively isolated, with the TEMRA cells enriched by FACS. Roughly 0.45 to 1 ug RNA was reverse transcribed with random hexamers. Amplification of TCR beta CDR3 was carried out by immunoSEQ multiplex PCR, which covered 54 Vbeta and 13 Jbeta segments. TCRdb re-derived calls from the immunoSEQ multiplex PCR reads in MiXCR, one entry per CDR3 protein. The table shows 160,000 or so distinct CDR3 sequences, with roughly 95% occurring only once. The CDR3 is 15 residues long. The junction had 2 bases not matched to a gene; V was cut back by 1 base and J by 1 base. The germline V gene has CDR1 SGHRS and CDR2 YFSETQ.

This chain links TRBV5-1 with TRBJ1-3; TRBD1 agrees at 7 bases. This receptor was obtained from a human donor with multiple sclerosis. The sequencing input was CD4+ T cells from PBMCs. CDR3 coding DNA: TGCGCCAGCAGCTTGCTGACAGGGTCTGGAAACACCATATATTTT. Residues: CASSLLTGSGNTIYF.